This record looks at one T cell receptor (beta chain) sequence and its context. The data belong to a study of blood T cell repertoires in COVID-19. Looking at the study overall: Specimens from acute and convalescent COVID-19 originated in the United States, Italy and Spain. Sources were T cells, B-cell-depleted T cells, or PBMCs; the material itself was cDNA or gDNA.

The CDR3 covers 11 residues. Trimming removed 6 bases from V and 7 bases from J, with 9 bases in between. CDR1 is MNHEY, CDR2 SVGEGT, per germline. TCRdb's table, derived via immunoSEQ multiplex PCR, lists solely in-frame clones and lacks some. The sample yields over 600,000 clones, 80% to 90% seen once. V and J are TRBV6-2 or TRBV6-3 and TRBJ1-1; maybe TRBD1 (5 bases). The sequence was collected from a woman younger than 35 with acute or convalescent COVID-19. Material for sequencing was peripheral blood. The DNA for the CDR3 is TGTGCCAGCAGCGCGGGGCTTGAAGCTTTCTTT. This codes for CASSAGLEAFF.